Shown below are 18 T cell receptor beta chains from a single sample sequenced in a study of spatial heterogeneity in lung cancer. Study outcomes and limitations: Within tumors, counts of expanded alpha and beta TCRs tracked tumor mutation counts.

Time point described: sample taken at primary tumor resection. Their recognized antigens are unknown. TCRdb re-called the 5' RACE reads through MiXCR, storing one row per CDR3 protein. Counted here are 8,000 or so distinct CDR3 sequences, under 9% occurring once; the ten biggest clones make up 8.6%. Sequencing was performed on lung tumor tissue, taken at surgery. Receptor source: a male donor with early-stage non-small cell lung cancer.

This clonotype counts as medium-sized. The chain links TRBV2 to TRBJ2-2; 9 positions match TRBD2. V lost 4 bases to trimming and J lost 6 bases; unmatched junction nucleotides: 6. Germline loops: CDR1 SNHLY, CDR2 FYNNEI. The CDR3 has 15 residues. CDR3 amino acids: CASSVGTSRAGELFF. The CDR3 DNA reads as TGTGCCAGCAGTGTTGGGACTAGCCGCGCCGGGGAGCTGTTTTTT.

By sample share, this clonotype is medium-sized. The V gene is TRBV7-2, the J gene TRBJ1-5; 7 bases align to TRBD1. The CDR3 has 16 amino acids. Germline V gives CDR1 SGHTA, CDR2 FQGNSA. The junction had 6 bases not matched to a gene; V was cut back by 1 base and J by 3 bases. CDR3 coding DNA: TGTGCCAGCAGCTTAGGCGGGGGACAGTACAATCAGCCCCAGCATTTT. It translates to CASSLGGGQYNQPQHF.

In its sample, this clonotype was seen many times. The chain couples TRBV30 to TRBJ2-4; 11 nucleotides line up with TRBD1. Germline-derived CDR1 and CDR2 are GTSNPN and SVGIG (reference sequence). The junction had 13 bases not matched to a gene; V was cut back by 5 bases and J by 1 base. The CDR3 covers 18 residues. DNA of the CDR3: TGTGCCTGGGAAACCGGGACAGGGGGGTTTGTGGCCAAAAACATTCAGTACTTC. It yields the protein CAWETGTGGFVAKNIQYF.

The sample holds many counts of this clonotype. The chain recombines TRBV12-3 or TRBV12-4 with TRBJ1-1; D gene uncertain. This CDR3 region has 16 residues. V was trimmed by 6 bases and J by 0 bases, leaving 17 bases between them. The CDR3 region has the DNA TGTGCCAGCAGCCCCGGGAGGGAGTTCATGAACACTGAAGCTTTCTTT. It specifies CASSPGREFMNTEAFF.

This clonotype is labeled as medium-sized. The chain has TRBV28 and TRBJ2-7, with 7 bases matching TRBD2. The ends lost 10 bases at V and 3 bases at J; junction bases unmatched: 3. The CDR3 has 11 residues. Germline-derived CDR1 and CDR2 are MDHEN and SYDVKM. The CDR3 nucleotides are TGTGCCACCGGGGACTACTACGAGCAGTACTTC. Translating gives CATGDYYEQYF.

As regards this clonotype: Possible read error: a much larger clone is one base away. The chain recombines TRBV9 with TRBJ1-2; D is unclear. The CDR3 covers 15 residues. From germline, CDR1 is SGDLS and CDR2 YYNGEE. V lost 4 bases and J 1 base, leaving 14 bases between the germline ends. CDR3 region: CASSPTQESNYGYTF. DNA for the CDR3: TGTGCCAGCAGCCCTACCCAGGAGAGTAACTATGGCTACACCTTC.

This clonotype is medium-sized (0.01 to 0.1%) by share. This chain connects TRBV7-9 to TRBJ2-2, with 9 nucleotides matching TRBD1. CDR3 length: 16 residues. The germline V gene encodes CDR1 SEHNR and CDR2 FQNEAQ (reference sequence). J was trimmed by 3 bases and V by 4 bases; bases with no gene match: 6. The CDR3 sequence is CASSSGQGFYTGELFF. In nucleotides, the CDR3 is TGTGCCAGCAGCTCCGGACAGGGGTTCTACACCGGGGAGCTGTTTTTT.

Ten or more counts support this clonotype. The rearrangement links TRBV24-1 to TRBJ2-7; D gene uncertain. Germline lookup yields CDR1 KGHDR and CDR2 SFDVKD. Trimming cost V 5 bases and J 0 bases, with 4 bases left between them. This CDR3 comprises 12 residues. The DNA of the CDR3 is TGTGCCACCAGTGCAGGCTCCTACGAGCAGTACTTC. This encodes CATSAGSYEQYF.

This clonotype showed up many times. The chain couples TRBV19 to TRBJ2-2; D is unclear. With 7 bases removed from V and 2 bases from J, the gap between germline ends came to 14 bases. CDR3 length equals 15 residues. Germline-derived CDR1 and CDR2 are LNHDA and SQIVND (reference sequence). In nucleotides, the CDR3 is TGTGCCAGTACCCCCTGGCAGCATAACACCGGGGAGCTGTTTTTT. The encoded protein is CASTPWQHNTGELFF.

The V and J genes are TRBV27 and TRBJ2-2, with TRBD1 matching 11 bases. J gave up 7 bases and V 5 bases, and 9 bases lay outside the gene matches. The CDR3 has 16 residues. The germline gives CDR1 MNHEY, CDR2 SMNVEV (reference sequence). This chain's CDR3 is CASSPTGTGGFGELFF. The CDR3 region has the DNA TGTGCCAGCAGTCCAACCGGGACAGGGGGATTCGGGGAGCTGTTTTTT.

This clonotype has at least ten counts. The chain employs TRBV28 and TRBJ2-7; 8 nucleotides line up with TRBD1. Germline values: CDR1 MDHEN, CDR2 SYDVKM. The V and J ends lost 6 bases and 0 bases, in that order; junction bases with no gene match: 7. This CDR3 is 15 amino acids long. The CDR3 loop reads CASRSGTGLSYEQYF. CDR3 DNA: TGTGCCAGCAGATCCGGGACAGGACTCTCCTACGAGCAGTACTTC.

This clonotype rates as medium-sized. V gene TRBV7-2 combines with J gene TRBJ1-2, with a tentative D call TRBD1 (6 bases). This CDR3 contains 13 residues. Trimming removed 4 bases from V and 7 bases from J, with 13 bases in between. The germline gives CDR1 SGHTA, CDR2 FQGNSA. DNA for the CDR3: TGTGCCAGCAGCTCAGCCAGGGGCATTGGCTACACCTTC. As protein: CASSSARGIGYTF.

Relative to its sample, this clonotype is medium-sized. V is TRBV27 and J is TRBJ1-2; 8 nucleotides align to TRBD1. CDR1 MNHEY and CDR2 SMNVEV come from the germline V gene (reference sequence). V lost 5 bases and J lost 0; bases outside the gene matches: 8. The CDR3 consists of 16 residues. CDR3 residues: CASSVRTGQANYGYTF. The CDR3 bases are TGTGCCAGCAGTGTTCGGACAGGGCAAGCTAACTATGGCTACACCTTC.

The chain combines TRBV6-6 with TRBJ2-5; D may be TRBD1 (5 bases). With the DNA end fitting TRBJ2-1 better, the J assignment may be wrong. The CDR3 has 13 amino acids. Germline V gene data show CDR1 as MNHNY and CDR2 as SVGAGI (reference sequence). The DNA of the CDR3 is TGTGCCAGCAGGGGGCAGCTCCAAGAGACTCAGTTCTTC. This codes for CASRGQLQETQFF.

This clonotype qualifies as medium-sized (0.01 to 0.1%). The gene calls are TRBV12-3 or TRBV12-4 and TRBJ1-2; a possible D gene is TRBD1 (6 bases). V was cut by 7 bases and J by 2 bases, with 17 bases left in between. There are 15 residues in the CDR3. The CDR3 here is CASTLITGGNYGYTF. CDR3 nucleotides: TGTGCCAGCACCCTAATAACGGGGGGCAACTATGGCTACACCTTC.

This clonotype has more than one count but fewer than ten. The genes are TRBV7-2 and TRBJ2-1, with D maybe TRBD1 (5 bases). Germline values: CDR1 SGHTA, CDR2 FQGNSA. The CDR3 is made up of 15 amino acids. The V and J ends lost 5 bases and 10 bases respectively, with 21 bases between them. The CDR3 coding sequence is TGTGCCAGCAGCCGTAGGGGCCACTCGCCGAAGGAGCAGTTCTTC. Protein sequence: CASSRRGHSPKEQFF.

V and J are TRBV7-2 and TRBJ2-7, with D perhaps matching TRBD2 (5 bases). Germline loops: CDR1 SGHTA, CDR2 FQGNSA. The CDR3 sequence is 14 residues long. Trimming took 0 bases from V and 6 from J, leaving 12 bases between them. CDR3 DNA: TGTGCCAGCAGCTTAGCGCTGGCTAGCACCGAGCAGTACTTC. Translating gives CASSLALASTEQYF.

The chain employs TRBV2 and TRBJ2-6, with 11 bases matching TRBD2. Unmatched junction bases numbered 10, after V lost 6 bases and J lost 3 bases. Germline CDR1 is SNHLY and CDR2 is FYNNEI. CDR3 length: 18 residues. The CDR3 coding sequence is TGTGCCAGCAGCCGGCGGGGGACTAGCGGAGGTGGGGCCAACGTCCTGACTTTC. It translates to CASSRRGTSGGGANVLTF.